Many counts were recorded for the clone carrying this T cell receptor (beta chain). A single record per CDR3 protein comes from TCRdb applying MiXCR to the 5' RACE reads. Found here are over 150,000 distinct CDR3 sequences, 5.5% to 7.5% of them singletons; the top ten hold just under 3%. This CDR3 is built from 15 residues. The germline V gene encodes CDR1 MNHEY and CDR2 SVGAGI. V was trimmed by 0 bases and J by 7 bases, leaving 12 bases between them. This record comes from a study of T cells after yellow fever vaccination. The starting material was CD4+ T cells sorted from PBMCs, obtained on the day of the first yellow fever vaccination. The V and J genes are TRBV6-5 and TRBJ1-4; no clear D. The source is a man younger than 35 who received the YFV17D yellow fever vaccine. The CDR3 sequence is CASSYSDPRGEKLFF. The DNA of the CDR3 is TGTGCCAGCAGTTACTCCGACCCGCGGGGTGAAAAACTGTTTTTT.